These 28 T cell receptor beta chains were sequenced from one sample in a study of cytomegalovirus exposure and HLA in healthy donors. The PCR made use of 60 Vbeta and 13 Jbeta primers. Assay used: immunoSEQ multiplex PCR; TCRdb lists only in-frame clones, some missing. Here the sample spans 95,000 to 110,000 clones, 74% being singletons. Specimen: PBMCs. These receptors came from a woman between 40 and 55 years old in good health and CMV-seropositive.

This chain uses TRBV7-2 with TRBJ2-2, with 8 nucleotides matching TRBD2. CDR1 SGHTA and CDR2 FQGNSA come from the germline V gene. V lost 6 bases, J lost 6 bases, and 9 bases stayed unmatched. The CDR3 has 15 residues. The DNA of the CDR3 is TGTGCCAGCAGACCCGGGGGGGGCGGGGCCGGGGAGCTGTTTTTT. Its translation: CASRPGGGGAGELFF. Supplemented by reference TRBV7-2 and TRBJ2-2, the full variable domain reads GAGVSQSPSNKVTEKGKDVELRCDPISGHTALYWYRQSLGQGLEFLIYFQGNSAPDKSGLPSDRFSAERTGGSVSTLTIQRTQQEDSAVYLCASRPGGGGAGELFFGEGSRLTVL.

For this clone: The germline gene is not matched at one end of the junction; a read error may be the cause. The chain carries TRBV27 and TRBJ1-6; D uncertain. CDR1 MNHEY and CDR2 SMNVEV come from the germline V gene (reference sequence). The CDR3 runs to 12 residues. Written as DNA, the CDR3 is TGTGCCAGCAGGCAGGAGGGTTCACCCCCCCACTTT. This codes for CASRQEGSPPHF.

This clone came up once. V and J are TRBV7-6 and TRBJ1-1; unclear D gene. This CDR3 contains 15 residues. The germline V and J ends were trimmed by 5 bases and 0 bases, with 13 bases remaining between them. Germline V gene data show CDR1 as SGHVS and CDR2 as FNYEAQ. In DNA, the CDR3 is TGTGCCAGCAGCCCAGATGAGGCTATGAACACTGAAGCTTTCTTT. The encoded protein is CASSPDEAMNTEAFF.

A single count supports this clone. The gene calls are TRBV5-4 and TRBJ2-6; 8 nucleotides agree with TRBD1. Germline trimming cut 4 bases from V and 2 bases from J; bases unmatched to any gene: 5. The CDR3 length is 16 residues. The V gene's germline CDR1 is SGHNT and CDR2 YYREEE (reference sequence). The CDR3 region is CASSRSGGAGANVLTF. The CDR3, as DNA: TGTGCCAGCAGCAGATCAGGGGGCGCTGGGGCCAACGTCCTGACTTTC.

In this sample, this clone turned up a few times. V gene TRBV5-4 combines with J gene TRBJ1-1; 10 nucleotides match TRBD1. V lost 5 bases and J lost 5; bases outside the gene matches: 9. Germline-derived CDR1 and CDR2 are SGHNT and YYREEE (reference sequence). The CDR3 is 15 amino acids. CDR3 loop: CASRPTRDRGTEAFF. CDR3 coding DNA: TGTGCCAGCAGGCCAACCCGGGACAGGGGAACTGAAGCTTTCTTT.

This clone has only a few counts. J is TRBJ1-5 and V is TRBV21-1; the listed D gene, TRBD1, was not tested against the DNA. TRBV21-1 is shown as a pseudogene. The CDR3 loop spans 12 amino acids. This CDR3 is CASFPINQPQHF. The CDR3 DNA sequence: TGTGCCAGCTTTCCAATTAATCAGCCCCAGCATTTT.

The chain combines TRBV6-1 with TRBJ2-5, with a weak D call TRBD1 (5 bases). CDR3 length equals 13 residues. Germline loops: CDR1 MNHNS, CDR2 SASEGT. Trimming stripped 7 bases from V and 7 bases from J, with 16 bases between. This chain's CDR3 is CASIPAGLGTQYF. CDR3 coding DNA: TGTGCCAGCATTCCTGCAGGGTTAGGGACCCAGTACTTC.

This clone was seen a handful of times. This rearrangement joins TRBV5-4 to TRBJ2-7, with D tentatively TRBD2 (6 bases). The germline V gene encodes CDR1 SGHNT and CDR2 YYREEE (reference sequence). The CDR3 length is 16 residues. The V and J ends lost 0 bases and 6 bases respectively, with 19 bases between them. The CDR3: CASSLVSGVVSLEQYF. In DNA form, the CDR3 reads TGTGCCAGCAGCTTGGTTTCGGGGGTAGTCTCTCTCGAGCAGTACTTC.

This clone was detected once. This chain links TRBV15 with TRBJ2-5; 10 bases match TRBD1. V gave up 6 bases and J gave up 5 bases; unmatched junction bases: 6. Germline CDR1 and CDR2: LNHNV and YYDKDF (reference sequence). The CDR3 spans 14 residues. This chain's CDR3 is CATRGDRGVETQYF. The DNA for the CDR3 is TGTGCCACCAGGGGGGACAGGGGCGTCGAGACCCAGTACTTC.

The CDR3 region is CATHEAVSEKLFF. Here the CDR3 DNA reads TGTGCCACCCACGAGGCGGTCAGTGAAAAACTGTTTTTT. V usage is TRBV2 and J usage is TRBJ1-4; no clear D gene. Trimming removed 10 bases at V and 7 bases at J, with 16 bases between. Germline values: CDR1 SNHLY, CDR2 FYNNEI. The CDR3 is 13 residues long.

The rearrangement uses TRBV7-9 and TRBJ1-1; D uncertain. Germline values: CDR1 SEHNR, CDR2 FQNEAQ (reference sequence). The CDR3 is made up of 15 amino acids. The V and J ends lost 10 bases and 0 bases respectively, with 18 bases between them. CDR3 protein: CATRSGEHMNTEAFF. Here the CDR3 DNA reads TGTGCCACCAGGAGTGGGGAGCACATGAACACTGAAGCTTTCTTT.

The gene calls are TRBV5-6 and TRBJ2-7, with 7 bases identical to TRBD1. The CDR3 runs 12 residues. Trimming took 4 bases from V and 3 from J; bases not matched to a gene: 1. Germline V CDR1 and CDR2: SGHDT, YYEEEE. DNA for the CDR3: TGTGCCAGCAGCCCAGGGGGCTACGAGCAGTACTTC. It encodes CASSPGGYEQYF.

V is TRBV5-6 and J is TRBJ2-5; no firm D call. V was pared by 4 bases and J by 5 bases, with 12 bases between. CDR1 is SGHDT and CDR2 is YYEEEE in the germline V gene. The CDR3 spans 13 residues. CDR3 DNA: TGTGCCAGCAGCCCGGTCCCCTCCGAGACCCAGTACTTC. It specifies CASSPVPSETQYF.

This clone turned up a few times. Other DNA sequences within the sample encode an identical CDR3. The chain links TRBV6-5 to TRBJ2-5; maybe TRBD1 (5 bases). The V gene's germline CDR1 is MNHEY and CDR2 SVGAGI. This CDR3 is 14 amino acids long. V lost 0 bases and J lost 4, with 9 bases in between. The CDR3 is CASSYSSRGETQYF. CDR3 nucleotide sequence: TGTGCCAGCAGTTACTCGTCTAGGGGAGAGACCCAGTACTTC.

The chain employs TRBV5-1 and TRBJ1-2; perhaps TRBD1 as D (6 bases). V lost 8 bases to trimming and J lost 6 bases, with 20 bases between them. The germline CDR1 and CDR2 sequences are SGHRS and YFSETQ. The CDR3 contains 14 residues. CDR3 DNA sequence: TGCGCCAGTACGCTTGGGGGGGCTTCCAATGGCTACACCTTC. It specifies CASTLGGASNGYTF.

This chain joins TRBV4-3 and TRBJ2-1, with 10 positions matching TRBD1. CDR1 LGHNA and CDR2 YSLEER come from the germline V gene. The CDR3 loop spans 15 amino acids. Trimming removed 1 base from V and 3 bases from J; junction bases left unmatched: 0. CDR3 residues: CASSQGTGGYNEQFF. CDR3 coding DNA: TGCGCCAGCAGCCAAGGGACAGGGGGCTACAATGAGCAGTTCTTC.

The genes are TRBV5-1 and TRBJ1-6; D may be TRBD1 (6 bases). The V end lost 4 bases, the J end lost 9 bases, and 11 bases lay between the germline ends. The CDR3 extends over 13 amino acids. CDR1 and CDR2 from the germline V gene are SGHRS and YFSETQ. Here the CDR3 DNA reads TGCGCCAGCAGCCACGAAGGGGGTTCACCCCTCCACTTT. This sequence encodes CASSHEGGSPLHF.

DNA for the CDR3: TGTGCCAGTAGTATAGCCGGACAGGGCCGGGGTGAAGCTTTCTTT. This encodes CASSIAGQGRGEAFF. V usage is TRBV19 and J usage is TRBJ1-1, with 8 positions matching TRBD1. This CDR3 is built from 15 residues. Germline CDR1 reads LNHDA; CDR2 reads SQIVND (reference sequence). With 1 base clipped from V and 7 bases from J, the junction kept 8 bases outside the gene matches.

J is TRBJ2-7 and V is TRBV9, with TRBD1 identical over 7 bases. The CDR3 covers 14 residues. CDR1 and CDR2 (germline): SGDLS, YYNGEE. V lost 2 bases to trimming and J lost 5 bases; unmatched junction nucleotides: 7. The CDR3 spells CASSVGTTGDEQYF. The CDR3 DNA follows: TGTGCCAGCAGCGTCGGGACCACAGGGGACGAGCAGTACTTC.

The rearrangement joins TRBV5-1 to TRBJ2-7; 9 nucleotides match TRBD2. This CDR3 is 15 amino acids long. Germline-derived CDR1 and CDR2 are SGHRS and YFSETQ. The trim removed 3 bases at V and 4 bases at J, leaving 8 bases unmatched. The CDR3 bases are TGCGCCAGCAGCTATGTAGCGGGGGCGGAATACGAGCAGTACTTC. This sequence encodes CASSYVAGAEYEQYF.

The rearrangement uses TRBV27 and TRBJ1-1; unclear D gene. Deletions cut 2 bases from V and 7 bases from J, with 23 bases between. Looked up from germline, CDR1 is MNHEY and CDR2 is SMNVEV (reference sequence). The length of the CDR3 is 17 residues. The CDR3 DNA sequence: TGTGCCAGCAGTTTAGTACCCCCAAGCGGGCCCCGTTTTGAAGCTTTCTTT. It is translated as CASSLVPPSGPRFEAFF.

The chain joins TRBV19 to TRBJ1-5; a weak D match, TRBD1 (5 bases). This CDR3 has 14 residues. Trimming removed 7 bases from V and 5 bases from J, with 15 bases in between. Germline assignment: CDR1 LNHDA and CDR2 SQIVND (reference sequence). DNA for the CDR3: TGTGCCAGTAAGAGGGAGGGAGGGGATCAGCCCCAGCATTTT. This encodes CASKREGGDQPQHF.

CDR3 DNA sequence: TGTGCCTGGAGTGTACTATTTGGGAGCAATCAGCCCCAGCATTTT. It is translated as CAWSVLFGSNQPQHF. The chain carries TRBV30 and TRBJ1-5; unclear D gene. The CDR3 length is 15 residues. Trimming took 0 bases from V and 1 from J, leaving 10 bases between them. Germline V gives CDR1 GTSNPN, CDR2 SVGIG (reference sequence).

The genes are TRBV9 and TRBJ2-4; no clear D. The germline V and J ends were trimmed by 1 base and 5 bases, with 7 bases remaining between them. CDR3 length equals 13 residues. The germline V gene has CDR1 SGDLS and CDR2 YYNGEE. The CDR3 loop reads CASSVLVENIQYF. The CDR3 bases are TGTGCCAGCAGCGTATTGGTAGAAAACATTCAGTACTTC.

V is TRBV19 and J is TRBJ2-7; 9 bases match TRBD1. Germline CDR1 and CDR2: LNHDA and SQIVND (reference sequence). This CDR3 is 14 amino acids long. V shed 4 bases, J shed 1 base, and the junction held 2 bases outside the gene matches. For the CDR3, the DNA is TGTGCCAGTAGTAGGGGGACAGGGTCCTACGAGCAGTACTTC. This codes for CASSRGTGSYEQYF.

V is TRBV29-1 and J is TRBJ2-1, with TRBD2 as a possible D gene (6 bases). V shed 8 bases and J shed 4 bases, with 15 bases lying between them. The CDR3 runs 13 residues. Germline values: CDR1 SQVTM, CDR2 ANQGSEA. CDR3: CSRKGGVYNEQFF. CDR3 in DNA: TGCAGCAGAAAGGGCGGGGTGTACAATGAGCAGTTCTTC.

J is TRBJ2-7 and V is TRBV27; 7 bases fit TRBD2. Germline CDR1 is MNHEY and CDR2 is SMNVEV (reference sequence). The CDR3 extends over 14 amino acids. V lost 5 bases and J lost 2; bases outside the gene matches: 6. The CDR3 spells CASSPRGGPYEQYF. CDR3 sequence (DNA): TGTGCCAGCAGTCCTCGGGGAGGGCCCTACGAGCAGTACTTC.

V gene TRBV5-1 combines with J gene TRBJ1-2, with 7 nucleotides matching TRBD1. V was pared by 0 bases and J by 2 bases, with 4 bases of the junction left unmatched. The CDR3 length is 15 residues. Looked up from germline, CDR1 is SGHRS and CDR2 is YFSETQ. This chain's CDR3 is CASSLAEGANYGYTF. In nucleotides, the CDR3 is TGCGCCAGCAGCTTGGCGGAGGGGGCGAACTATGGCTACACCTTC.